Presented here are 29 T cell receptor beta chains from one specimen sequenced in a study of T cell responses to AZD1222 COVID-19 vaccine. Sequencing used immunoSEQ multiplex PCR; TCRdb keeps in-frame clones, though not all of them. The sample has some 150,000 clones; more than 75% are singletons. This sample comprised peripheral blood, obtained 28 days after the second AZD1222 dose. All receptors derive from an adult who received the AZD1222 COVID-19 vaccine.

In DNA, the CDR3 is TGTGCCAGCAGCCAAAGTCTCCTCGGGGGTACTATCAGCCCCCAGCATTTT. Protein: CASSQSLLGGTISPQHF. The rearrangement uses TRBV4-2 and TRBJ1-5, with a weak D call TRBD1 (5 bases). Per germline, CDR1 LGHNA and CDR2 YNFKEQ. This CDR3 has 17 amino acids. V lost 2 bases to trimming and J lost 10 bases, with 24 bases between them.

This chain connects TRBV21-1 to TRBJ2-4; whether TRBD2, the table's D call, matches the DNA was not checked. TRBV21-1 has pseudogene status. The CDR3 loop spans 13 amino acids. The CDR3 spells CASSGGAKNIQYF. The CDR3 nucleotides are TGTGCCAGCAGCGGGGGGGCCAAAAACATTCAGTACTTC.

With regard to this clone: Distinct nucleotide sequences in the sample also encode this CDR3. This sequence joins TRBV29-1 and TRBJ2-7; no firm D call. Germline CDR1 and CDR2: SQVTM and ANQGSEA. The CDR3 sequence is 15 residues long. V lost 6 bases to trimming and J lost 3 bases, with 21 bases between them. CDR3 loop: CSVLFLQKRGYEQYF. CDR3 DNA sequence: TGCAGCGTCCTATTCCTCCAAAAGAGAGGCTACGAGCAGTACTTC.

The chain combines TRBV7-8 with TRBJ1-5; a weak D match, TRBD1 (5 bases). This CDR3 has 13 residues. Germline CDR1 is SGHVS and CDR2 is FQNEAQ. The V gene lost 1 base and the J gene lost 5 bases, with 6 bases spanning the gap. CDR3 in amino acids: CASSLGQYQPQHF. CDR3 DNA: TGTGCCAGCAGCTTAGGACAGTATCAGCCCCAGCATTTT.

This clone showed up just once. CDR3 amino acids: CASSLGQGDSYGYTF. CDR3 nucleotides: TGTGCCAGCAGCTTAGGACAGGGCGATTCTTATGGCTACACCTTC. V usage is TRBV7-2 and J usage is TRBJ1-2; 7 bases line up with TRBD1. Germline V gene sequence: CDR1 SGHTA, CDR2 FQGNSA. The CDR3 spans 15 residues. The trim removed 1 base at V and 5 bases at J, leaving 7 bases unmatched.

In nucleotides, the CDR3 is TGTGCCAGCAGAGGGACAAACAATTCACCCCTCCACTTT. It is translated as CASRGTNNSPLHF. The genes are TRBV27 and TRBJ1-6; D possibly corresponds to TRBD1 (6 bases). Trimming took off 6 bases at V and 7 bases at J, with 10 bases between the two ends. Germline loops: CDR1 MNHEY, CDR2 SMNVEV (reference sequence). This CDR3 is 13 amino acids long.

The CDR3 sequence: CASSPPGTGYFGYTF. The CDR3 coding sequence is TGTGCCAGCAGCCCACCCGGGACAGGGTACTTTGGCTACACCTTC. This chain links TRBV28 with TRBJ1-2; 9 nucleotides align to TRBD1. Germline values: CDR1 MDHEN, CDR2 SYDVKM. The V gene end was trimmed by 6 bases and the J gene end by 7 bases; junction bases not matched to a gene: 12. This CDR3 is 15 amino acids long.

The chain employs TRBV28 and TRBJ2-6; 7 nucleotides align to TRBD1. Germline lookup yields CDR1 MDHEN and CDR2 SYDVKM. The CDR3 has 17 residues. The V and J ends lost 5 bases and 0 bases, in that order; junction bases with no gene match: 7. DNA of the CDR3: TGTGCCAGCAGTGCCGACAGGGAGTTCTCTGGGGCCAACGTCCTGACTTTC. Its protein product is CASSADREFSGANVLTF.

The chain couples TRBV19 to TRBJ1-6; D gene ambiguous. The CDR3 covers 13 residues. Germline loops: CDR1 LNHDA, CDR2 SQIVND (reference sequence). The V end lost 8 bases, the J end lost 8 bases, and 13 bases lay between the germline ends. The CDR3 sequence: CASQVPGDSPLHF. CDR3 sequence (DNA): TGTGCCAGTCAAGTGCCCGGTGATTCACCCCTCCACTTT.

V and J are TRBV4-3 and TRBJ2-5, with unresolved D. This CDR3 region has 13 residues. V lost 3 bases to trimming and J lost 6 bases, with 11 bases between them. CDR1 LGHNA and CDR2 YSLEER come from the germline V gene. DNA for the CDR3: TGCGCCAGCAGCCAGGAACCTGGGAAGACCCAGTACTTC. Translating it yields CASSQEPGKTQYF.

The CDR3 DNA sequence: TGTGCCAGCAGGGCCTCGGGGGGGCCCGATGGCTACACCTTC. Its translation: CASRASGGPDGYTF. V usage is TRBV28 and J usage is TRBJ1-2, with a possible D match to TRBD1 (6 bases). There are 14 residues in the CDR3. V lost 6 bases and J lost 6, with 17 bases in between. CDR1 and CDR2 (germline): MDHEN, SYDVKM.

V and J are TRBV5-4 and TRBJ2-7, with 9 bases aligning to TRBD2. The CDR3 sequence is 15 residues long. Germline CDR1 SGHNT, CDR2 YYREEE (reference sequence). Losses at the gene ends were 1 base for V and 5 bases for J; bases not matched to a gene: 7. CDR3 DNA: TGTGCCAGCAGCTTGAGTTCTAGCGGGATCAACGAGCAGTACTTC. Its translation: CASSLSSSGINEQYF.

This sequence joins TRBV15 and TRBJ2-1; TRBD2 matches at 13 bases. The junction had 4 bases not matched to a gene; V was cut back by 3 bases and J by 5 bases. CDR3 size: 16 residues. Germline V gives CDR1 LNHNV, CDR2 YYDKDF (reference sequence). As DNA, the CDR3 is TGTGCCACCAGCAGGGGACTAGCGGGAATTCACAATGAGCAGTTCTTC. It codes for CATSRGLAGIHNEQFF. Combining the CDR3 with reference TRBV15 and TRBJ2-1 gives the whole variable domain DAMVIQNPRYQVTQFGKPVTLSCSQTLNHNVMYWYQQKSSQAPKLLFHYYDKDFNNEADTPDNFQSRRPNTSFCFLDIRSPGLGDTAMYLCATSRGLAGIHNEQFFGPGTRLTVL.

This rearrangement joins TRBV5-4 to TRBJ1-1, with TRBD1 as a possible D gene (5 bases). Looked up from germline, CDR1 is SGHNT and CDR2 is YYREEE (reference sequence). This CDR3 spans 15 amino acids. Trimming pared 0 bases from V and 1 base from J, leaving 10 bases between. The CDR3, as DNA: TGTGCCAGCAGCTTGGATGGGACCCAGAACACTGAAGCTTTCTTT. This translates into CASSLDGTQNTEAFF.

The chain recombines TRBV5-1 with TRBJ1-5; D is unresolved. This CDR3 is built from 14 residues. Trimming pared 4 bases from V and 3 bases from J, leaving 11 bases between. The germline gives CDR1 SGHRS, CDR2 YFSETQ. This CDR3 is CASSPRSINQPQHF. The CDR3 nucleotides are TGCGCCAGCAGCCCCCGAAGTATCAATCAGCCCCAGCATTTT.

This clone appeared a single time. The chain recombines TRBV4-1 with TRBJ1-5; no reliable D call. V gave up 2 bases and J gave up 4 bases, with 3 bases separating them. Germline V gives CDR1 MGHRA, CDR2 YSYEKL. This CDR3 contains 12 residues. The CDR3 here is CASSQPNQPQHF. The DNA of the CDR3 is TGCGCCAGCAGCCAACCGAATCAGCCCCAGCATTTT.

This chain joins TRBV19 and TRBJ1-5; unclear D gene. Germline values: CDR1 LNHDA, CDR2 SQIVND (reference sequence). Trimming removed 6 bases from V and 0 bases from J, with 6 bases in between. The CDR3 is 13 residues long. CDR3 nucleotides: TGTGCCAGTAGATCCGATAGCAATCAGCCCCAGCATTTT. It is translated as CASRSDSNQPQHF.

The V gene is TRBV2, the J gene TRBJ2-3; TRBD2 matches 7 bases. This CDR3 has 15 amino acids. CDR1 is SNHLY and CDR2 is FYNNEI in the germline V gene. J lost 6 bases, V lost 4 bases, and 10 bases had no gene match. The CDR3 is CASSGTSASRDTQYF. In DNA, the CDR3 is TGTGCCAGCAGTGGCACTAGCGCGAGCAGGGATACGCAGTATTTT.

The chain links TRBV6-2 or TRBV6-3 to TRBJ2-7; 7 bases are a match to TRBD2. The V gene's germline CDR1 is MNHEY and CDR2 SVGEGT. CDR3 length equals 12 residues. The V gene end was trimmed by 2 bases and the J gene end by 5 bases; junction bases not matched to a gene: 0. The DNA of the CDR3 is TGTGCCAGCAGTTACGGGACTAACGAGCAGTACTTC. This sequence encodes CASSYGTNEQYF.

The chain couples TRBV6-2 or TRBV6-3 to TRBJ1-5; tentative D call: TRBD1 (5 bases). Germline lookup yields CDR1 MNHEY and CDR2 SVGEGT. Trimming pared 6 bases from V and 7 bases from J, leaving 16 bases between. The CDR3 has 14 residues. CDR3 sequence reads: CASSWDGEGQPQHF. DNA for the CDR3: TGTGCCAGCAGCTGGGACGGCGAGGGCCAGCCCCAGCATTTT.

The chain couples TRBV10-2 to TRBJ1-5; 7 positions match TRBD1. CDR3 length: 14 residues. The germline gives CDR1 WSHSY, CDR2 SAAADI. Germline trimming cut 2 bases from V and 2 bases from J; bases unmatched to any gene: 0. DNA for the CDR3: TGCGCCAGCAGTGAGGGGACAGGCAATCAGCCCCAGCATTTT. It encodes CASSEGTGNQPQHF.

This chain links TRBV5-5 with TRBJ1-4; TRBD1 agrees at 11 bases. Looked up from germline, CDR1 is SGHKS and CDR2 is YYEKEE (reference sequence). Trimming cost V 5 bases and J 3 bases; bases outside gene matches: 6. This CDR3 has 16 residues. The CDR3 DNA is TGTGCCAGCAGATGGACAGGGGGCTTAGCTAATGAAAAACTGTTTTTT. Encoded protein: CASRWTGGLANEKLFF.

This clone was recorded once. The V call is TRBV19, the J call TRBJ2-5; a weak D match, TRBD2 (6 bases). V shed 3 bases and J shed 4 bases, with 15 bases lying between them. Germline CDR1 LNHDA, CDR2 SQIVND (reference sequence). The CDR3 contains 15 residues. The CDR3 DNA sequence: TGTGCCAGTAGTATGGGGGGTGTCAGATCAGAGACCCAGTACTTC. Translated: CASSMGGVRSETQYF.

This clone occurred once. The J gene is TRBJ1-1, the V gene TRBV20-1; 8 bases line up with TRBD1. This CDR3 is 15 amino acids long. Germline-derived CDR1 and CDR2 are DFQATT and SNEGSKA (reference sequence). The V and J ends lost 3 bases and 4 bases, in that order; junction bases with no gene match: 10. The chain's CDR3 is CSASIAGGPSTEAFF. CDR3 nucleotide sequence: TGCAGTGCTAGTATAGCAGGGGGCCCCAGCACTGAAGCTTTCTTT.

DNA of the CDR3: TGTGCCAGCAGCTTGGTCGGAGGCCGAGGAGCTTTCTTT. Its protein is CASSLVGGRGAFF. The rearrangement uses TRBV5-4 and TRBJ1-1; D unresolved. The CDR3 has 13 residues. Germline V CDR1 and CDR2: SGHNT, YYREEE (reference sequence). V dropped 0 bases and J dropped 10 bases, with 13 bases sitting between them.

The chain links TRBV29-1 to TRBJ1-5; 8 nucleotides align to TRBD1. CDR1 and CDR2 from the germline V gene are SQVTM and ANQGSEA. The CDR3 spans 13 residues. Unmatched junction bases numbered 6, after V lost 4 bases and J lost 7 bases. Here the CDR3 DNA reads TGCAGCGTTGTAGCACAGGGGGGACAGCCCCAGCATTTT. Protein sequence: CSVVAQGGQPQHF. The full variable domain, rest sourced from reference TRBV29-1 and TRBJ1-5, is SAVISQKPSRDICQRGTSLTIQCQVDSQVTMMFWYRQQPGQSLTLIATANQGSEATYESGFVIDKFPISRPNLTFSTLTVSNMSPEDSSIYLCSVVAQGGQPQHFGDGTRLSIL.

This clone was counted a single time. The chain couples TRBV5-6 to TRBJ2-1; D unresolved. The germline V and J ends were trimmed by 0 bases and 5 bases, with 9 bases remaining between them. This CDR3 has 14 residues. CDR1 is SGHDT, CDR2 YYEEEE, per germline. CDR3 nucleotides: TGTGCCAGCAGCTTGGGGCAGCTAAACAATGAGCAGTTCTTC. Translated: CASSLGQLNNEQFF. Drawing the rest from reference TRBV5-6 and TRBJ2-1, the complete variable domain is DAGVTQSPTHLIKTRGQQVTLRCSPKSGHDTVSWYQQALGQGPQFIFQYYEEEERQRGNFPDRFSGHQFPNYSSELNVNALLLGDSALYLCASSLGQLNNEQFFGPGTRLTVL.

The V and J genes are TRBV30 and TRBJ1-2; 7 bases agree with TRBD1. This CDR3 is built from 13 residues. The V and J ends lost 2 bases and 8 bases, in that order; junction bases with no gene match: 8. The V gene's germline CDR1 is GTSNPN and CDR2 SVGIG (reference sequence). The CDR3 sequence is CAWSPQGGVGYTF. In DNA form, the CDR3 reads TGTGCCTGGAGTCCCCAGGGGGGGGTAGGCTACACCTTC. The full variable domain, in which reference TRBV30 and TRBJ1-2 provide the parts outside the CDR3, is SQTIHQWPATLVQPVGSPLSLECTVEGTSNPNLYWYRQAAGRGLQLLFYSVGIGQISSEVPQNLSASRPQDRQFILSSKKLLLSDSGFYLCAWSPQGGVGYTFGSGTRLTVV.

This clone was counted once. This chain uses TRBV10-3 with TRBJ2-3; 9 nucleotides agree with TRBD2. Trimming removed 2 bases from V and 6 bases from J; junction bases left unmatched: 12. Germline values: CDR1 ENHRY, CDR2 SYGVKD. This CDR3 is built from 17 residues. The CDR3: CAISEDVRLADSDTQYF. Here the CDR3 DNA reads TGTGCCATCAGTGAGGATGTAAGACTAGCGGATTCGGATACGCAGTATTTT.